Each of the 21 T cell receptor beta chains below was sequenced from the same sample in a study of blood T cell repertoires in COVID-19. TCRdb's copy holds only in-frame clones and misses some; the assay was immunoSEQ multiplex PCR. The sample carries 85,000 to 130,000 clones, 84% recorded once. The sequenced material came from peripheral blood. The receptor source for this set is a man between 60 and 75 years old with acute or convalescent COVID-19.

This chain joins TRBV28 and TRBJ1-2; D is unresolved. V was trimmed by 6 bases and J by 6 bases, leaving 20 bases between them. The CDR3 has 15 residues. The germline V gene encodes CDR1 MDHEN and CDR2 SYDVKM. The CDR3 nucleotides read TGTGCCAGCAGCCCCGCCGGACGGGGTTCGCATGGCTACACCTTC. It yields the protein CASSPAGRGSHGYTF.

In its sample, this clone was seen a few times. The rearrangement joins TRBV9 to TRBJ2-7; 11 nucleotides align to TRBD2. From germline, CDR1 is SGDLS and CDR2 YYNGEE. V was pared by 0 bases and J by 3 bases, with 2 bases of the junction left unmatched. There are 15 residues in the CDR3. The CDR3, as DNA: TGTGCCAGCAGCGTAGCTAGCGGGAGGCACTACGAGCAGTACTTC. Translating gives CASSVASGRHYEQYF.

The chain has TRBV18 and TRBJ2-1; 10 bases are a match to TRBD2. The CDR3 totals 15 residues. The germline V gene encodes CDR1 KGHSH and CDR2 LQKENI. V dropped 5 bases and J dropped 4; count of bases not matched to a gene: 5. The CDR3 reads CASSGGLAVYNEQFF. The CDR3 coding sequence is TGTGCCAGCTCAGGTGGACTAGCGGTGTACAATGAGCAGTTCTTC.

The chain is built from TRBV7-8 and TRBJ2-1, with D perhaps matching TRBD2 (5 bases). V was pared by 1 base and J by 0 bases, with 10 bases between. Germline V gives CDR1 SGHVS, CDR2 FQNEAQ. This CDR3 contains 16 residues. The CDR3 sequence: CASSLGAGLSYNEQFF. The CDR3 bases are TGTGCCAGCAGCTTAGGGGCGGGCCTCTCCTACAATGAGCAGTTCTTC.

The chain uses TRBV28 and TRBJ2-7, with 7 bases lining up with TRBD1. The junction had 7 bases not matched to a gene; V was cut back by 5 bases and J by 0 bases. Germline loops: CDR1 MDHEN, CDR2 SYDVKM. CDR3 length: 15 residues. The CDR3 sequence: CASSLGTVSSYEQYF. The CDR3 DNA sequence: TGTGCCAGCAGTCTTGGGACAGTGAGCTCCTACGAGCAGTACTTC.

The chain carries TRBV6-2 or TRBV6-3 and TRBJ1-1, with 9 bases identical to TRBD1. The germline CDR1 and CDR2 sequences are MNHEY and SVGEGT. The CDR3 sequence is 15 residues long. The J segment lost 4 bases and the V segment lost 6 bases, leaving 9 bases of the junction unmatched. CDR3 DNA sequence: TGTGCCAGCAGCCGGACAGGGGAGGGTCGCACTGAAGCTTTCTTT. This sequence encodes CASSRTGEGRTEAFF.

There are a few counts of this clone. CDR3 sequence: CASTYGGTYEQYF. The CDR3 DNA reads as TGTGCCAGCACCTACGGGGGGACCTACGAGCAGTACTTC. The V gene is TRBV6-6, the J gene TRBJ2-7, with 7 nucleotides matching TRBD2. The CDR3 extends over 13 amino acids. CDR1 and CDR2 from the germline V gene are MNHNY and SVGAGI (reference sequence). Trimming removed 7 bases from V and 2 bases from J; junction bases left unmatched: 5.

The rearrangement uses TRBV5-1 and TRBJ2-1; 10 positions match TRBD2. Looked up from germline, CDR1 is SGHRS and CDR2 is YFSETQ. CDR3 length: 15 residues. The V and J ends lost 3 bases and 5 bases, in that order; junction bases with no gene match: 5. In nucleotides, the CDR3 is TGCGCCAGCAGCTCTAGCGGGAGTCTGAACAATGAGCAGTTCTTC. This encodes CASSSSGSLNNEQFF. Supplemented by reference TRBV5-1 and TRBJ2-1, the full variable domain reads KAGVTQTPRYLIKTRGQQVTLSCSPISGHRSVSWYQQTPGQGLQFLFEYFSETQRNKGNFPGRFSGRQFSNSRSEMNVSTLELGDSALYLCASSSSGSLNNEQFFGPGTRLTVL.

The genes are TRBV15 and TRBJ1-4; the match to TRBD1 covers 8 bases. The CDR3 is 15 amino acids. Germline loops: CDR1 LNHNV, CDR2 YYDKDF (reference sequence). J was trimmed by 8 bases and V by 5 bases; bases with no gene match: 10. CDR3 bases: TGTGCCACCAGCGTATCGGACAGGGAAAGGGAAAAACTGTTTTTT. Its protein is CATSVSDREREKLFF.

The J gene is TRBJ1-1, the V gene TRBV2; D may be TRBD1 (5 bases). In germline, CDR1 is SNHLY, CDR2 FYNNEI. The CDR3 consists of 12 residues. Trimming stripped 3 bases from V and 8 bases from J, with 10 bases between. CDR3 region: CASSEQGREAFF. As DNA, the CDR3 is TGTGCCAGCAGTGAGCAGGGCCGGGAAGCTTTCTTT. The whole variable domain, filled in from reference TRBV2 and TRBJ1-1, reads EPEVTQTPSHQVTQMGQEVILRCVPISNHLYFYWYRQILGQKVEFLVSFYNNEISEKSEIFDDQFSVERPDGSNFTLKIRSTKLEDSAMYFCASSEQGREAFFGQGTRLTVV.

This chain connects TRBV2 to TRBJ1-5; D ambiguous. V was clipped by 10 bases and J by 2 bases, with 9 bases between them. This CDR3 has 12 amino acids. CDR1 is SNHLY, CDR2 FYNNEI, per germline. The CDR3 is CATGRGNQPQHF. The CDR3 coding sequence is TGTGCCACCGGCCGGGGCAATCAGCCCCAGCATTTT.

V usage is TRBV10-3 and J usage is TRBJ2-3; 10 bases align to TRBD2. V dropped 6 bases and J dropped 0; count of bases not matched to a gene: 6. CDR1 is ENHRY, CDR2 SYGVKD, per germline. This CDR3 comprises 16 residues. The CDR3 DNA sequence: TGTGCCATCAGCAGACTAGCGGGTACTAGCACAGATACGCAGTATTTT. This encodes CAISRLAGTSTDTQYF.

This clone has only a few counts. J is TRBJ1-1 and V is TRBV4-3; D not resolved. CDR1 and CDR2 from the germline V gene are LGHNA and YSLEER. The V end lost 4 bases, the J end lost 4 bases, and 19 bases lay between the germline ends. CDR3 length: 16 residues. The CDR3 region is CASSRIVQAPGTEAFF. Here the CDR3 DNA reads TGCGCCAGCAGCCGGATAGTCCAAGCCCCAGGCACTGAAGCTTTCTTT.

This chain connects TRBV6-5 to TRBJ2-1, with D perhaps TRBD2 (5 bases). V lost 8 bases to trimming and J lost 3 bases, with 11 bases between them. CDR1 is MNHEY, CDR2 SVGAGI, per germline. This CDR3 comprises 13 residues. The CDR3 spells CASGLSFYNEQFF. The CDR3 bases are TGTGCCAGCGGACTTTCATTCTACAATGAGCAGTTCTTC.

The V call is TRBV28, the J call TRBJ2-6, with a possible D match to TRBD2 (6 bases). Germline V gene lookup returns CDR1 MDHEN and CDR2 SYDVKM. The CDR3 runs 15 residues. Trimming pared 4 bases from V and 3 bases from J, leaving 10 bases between. The CDR3 DNA is TGTGCCAGCAGTTACAGCGGGCTTGGGGCCAACGTCCTGACTTTC. It specifies CASSYSGLGANVLTF.

The chain carries TRBV5-1 and TRBJ2-2; possible D gene TRBD1, 5 bases. This CDR3 is 15 amino acids long. Germline assignment: CDR1 SGHRS and CDR2 YFSETQ. Trimming took 2 bases from V and 0 from J, leaving 8 bases between them. The CDR3 DNA sequence: TGCGCCAGCAGCTTAGGGGCAGCGAACACCGGGGAGCTGTTTTTT. Protein sequence: CASSLGAANTGELFF.

The chain combines TRBV7-8 with TRBJ1-1; 9 nucleotides align to TRBD1. The junction had 16 bases not matched to a gene; V was cut back by 5 bases and J by 3 bases. Looked up from germline, CDR1 is SGHVS and CDR2 is FQNEAQ. The CDR3 spans 18 residues. CDR3 in amino acids: CASSPRDRAFRGYTEAFF. As DNA, the CDR3 is TGTGCCAGCAGCCCCCGGGACAGGGCTTTCCGGGGGTACACTGAAGCTTTCTTT. Combining the CDR3 with reference TRBV7-8 and TRBJ1-1 gives the whole variable domain GAGVSQSPRYKVAKRGQDVALRCDPISGHVSLFWYQQALGQGPEFLTYFQNEAQLDKSGLPSDRFFAERPEGSVSTLKIQRTQQEDSAVYLCASSPRDRAFRGYTEAFFGQGTRLTVV.

This clone was seen only a few times. In the same sample, other DNA sequences code for this CDR3. V is TRBV5-1 and J is TRBJ1-4; D gene unclear. The CDR3 length is 13 residues. In germline, CDR1 is SGHRS, CDR2 YFSETQ. Between the trimmed V and J ends, which lost 2 bases and 5 bases, there was a span of 7 bases. The CDR3 DNA follows: TGCGCCAGCAGCTTTGACGGGAATGAAAAACTGTTTTTT. Translating it yields CASSFDGNEKLFF.

The chain links TRBV7-9 to TRBJ1-1, with TRBD1 matching 9 bases. Germline V gene sequence: CDR1 SEHNR, CDR2 FQNEAQ (reference sequence). Germline trimming cut 1 base from V and 1 base from J; bases unmatched to any gene: 1. CDR3 length: 15 amino acids. CDR3 in amino acids: CASSLGDRENTEAFF. Here the CDR3 DNA reads TGTGCCAGCAGCTTAGGGGACAGGGAGAACACTGAAGCTTTCTTT.

V gene TRBV25-1 combines with J gene TRBJ2-5; TRBD2 matches at 8 bases. The CDR3 length is 15 residues. Per germline, CDR1 MGHDK and CDR2 SYGVNS. With 5 bases clipped from V and 4 bases from J, the junction kept 9 bases outside the gene matches. The CDR3, as DNA: TGTGCCAGCAGTATAACTAGCGGAGGGGGAGAGACCCAGTACTTC. As protein: CASSITSGGGETQYF.

V gene TRBV28 combines with J gene TRBJ1-3; 7 bases are shared with TRBD1. The CDR3 covers 16 residues. Germline V CDR1 and CDR2: MDHEN, SYDVKM. V was clipped by 7 bases and J by 2 bases; unmatched bases: 11. CDR3 nucleotide sequence: TGTGCCAGCATTCCTGTCGAAGGGGGCCCTGGAAACACCATATATTTT. As protein: CASIPVEGGPGNTIYF.